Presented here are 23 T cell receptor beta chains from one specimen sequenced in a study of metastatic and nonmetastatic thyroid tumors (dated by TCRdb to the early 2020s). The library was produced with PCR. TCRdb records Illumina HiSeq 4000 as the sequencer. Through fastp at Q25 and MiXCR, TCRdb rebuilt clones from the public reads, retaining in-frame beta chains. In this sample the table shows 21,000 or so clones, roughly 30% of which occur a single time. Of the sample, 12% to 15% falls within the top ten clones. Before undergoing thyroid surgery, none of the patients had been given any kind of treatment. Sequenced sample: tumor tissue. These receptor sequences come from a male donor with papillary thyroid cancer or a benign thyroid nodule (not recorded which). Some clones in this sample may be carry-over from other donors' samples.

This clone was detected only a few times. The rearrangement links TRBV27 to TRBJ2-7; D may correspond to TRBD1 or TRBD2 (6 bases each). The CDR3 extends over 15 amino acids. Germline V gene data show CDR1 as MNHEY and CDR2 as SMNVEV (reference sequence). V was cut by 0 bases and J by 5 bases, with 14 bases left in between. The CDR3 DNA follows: TGTGCCAGCAGTTTATCGCGGAGGGGGGTCGACGAGCAGTACTTC. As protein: CASSLSRRGVDEQYF.

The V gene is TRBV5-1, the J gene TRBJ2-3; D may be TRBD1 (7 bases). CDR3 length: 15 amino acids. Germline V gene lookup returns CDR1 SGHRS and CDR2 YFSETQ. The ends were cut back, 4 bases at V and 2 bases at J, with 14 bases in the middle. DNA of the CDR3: TGCGCCAGCAGCGTCACAGGGGACTTCACAGATACGCAGTATTTT. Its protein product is CASSVTGDFTDTQYF.

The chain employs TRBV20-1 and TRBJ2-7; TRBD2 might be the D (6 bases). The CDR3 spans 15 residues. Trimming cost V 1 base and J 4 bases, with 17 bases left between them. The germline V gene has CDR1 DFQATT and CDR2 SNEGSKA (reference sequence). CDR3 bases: TGCAGTGCTAGAGGCACTAGCTGGAGGTGGTACGAGCAGTACTTC. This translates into CSARGTSWRWYEQYF.

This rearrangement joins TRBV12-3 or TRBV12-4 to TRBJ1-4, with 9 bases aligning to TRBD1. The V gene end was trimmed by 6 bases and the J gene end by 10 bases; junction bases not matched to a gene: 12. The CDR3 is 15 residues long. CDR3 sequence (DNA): TGTGCCAGCAGCCACAGGGGGCGAGGCGTTGGAAAACTGTTTTTT. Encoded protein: CASSHRGRGVGKLFF.

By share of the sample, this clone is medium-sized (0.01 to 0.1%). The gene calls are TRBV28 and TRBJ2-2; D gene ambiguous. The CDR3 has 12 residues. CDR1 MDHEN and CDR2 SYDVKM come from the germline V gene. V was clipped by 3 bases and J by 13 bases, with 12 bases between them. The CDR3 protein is CASSFSNSWLFF. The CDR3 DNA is TGTGCCAGCAGTTTTTCGAACAGTTGGCTGTTTTTT. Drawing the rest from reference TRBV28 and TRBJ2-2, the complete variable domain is DVKVTQSSRYLVKRTGEKVFLECVQDMDHENMFWYRQDPGLGLRLIYFSYDVKMKEKGDIPEGYSVSREKKERFSLILESASTNQTSMYLCASSFSNSWLFFGEGSRLTVL.

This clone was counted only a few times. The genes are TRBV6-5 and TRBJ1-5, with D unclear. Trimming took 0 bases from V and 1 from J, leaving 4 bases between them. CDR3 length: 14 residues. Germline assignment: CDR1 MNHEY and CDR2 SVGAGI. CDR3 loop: CASSYSLSNQPQHF. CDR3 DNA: TGTGCCAGCAGTTACTCCCTAAGCAATCAGCCCCAGCATTTT.

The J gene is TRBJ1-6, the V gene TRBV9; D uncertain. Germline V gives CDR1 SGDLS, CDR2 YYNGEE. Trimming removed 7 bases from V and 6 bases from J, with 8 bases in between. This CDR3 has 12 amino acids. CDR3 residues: CASGGSNSPLHF. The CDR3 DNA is TGTGCCAGCGGAGGTTCTAATTCACCCCTCCACTTT.

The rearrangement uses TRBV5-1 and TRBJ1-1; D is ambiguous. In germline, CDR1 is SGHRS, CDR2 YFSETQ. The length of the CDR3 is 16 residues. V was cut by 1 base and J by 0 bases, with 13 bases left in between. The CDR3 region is CASSLRQRTMNTEAFF. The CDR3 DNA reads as TGCGCCAGCAGCTTGCGCCAGCGTACCATGAACACTGAAGCTTTCTTT.

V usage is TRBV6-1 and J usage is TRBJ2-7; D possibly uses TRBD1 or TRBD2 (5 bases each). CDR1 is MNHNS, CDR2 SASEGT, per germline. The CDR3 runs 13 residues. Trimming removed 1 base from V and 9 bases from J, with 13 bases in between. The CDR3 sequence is CASSEGGQGWQYF. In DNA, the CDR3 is TGTGCCAGCAGTGAAGGAGGGCAGGGATGGCAGTACTTC.

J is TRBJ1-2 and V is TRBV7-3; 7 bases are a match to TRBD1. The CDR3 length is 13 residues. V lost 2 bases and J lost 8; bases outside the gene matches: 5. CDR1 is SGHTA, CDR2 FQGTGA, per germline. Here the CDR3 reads CASSLRDSRGYTF. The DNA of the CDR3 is TGTGCCAGCAGCTTACGGGACAGCAGGGGCTACACCTTC.

The CDR3 sequence is CASSFEPQPQNYEQYF. The CDR3 nucleotides are TGCGCCAGCAGCTTCGAGCCCCAGCCCCAAAACTACGAGCAGTACTTC. V gene TRBV5-1 combines with J gene TRBJ2-7; D remains ambiguous. The CDR3 totals 16 residues. The ends were cut back, 2 bases at V and 3 bases at J, with 18 bases in the middle. CDR1 is SGHRS and CDR2 is YFSETQ in the germline V gene.

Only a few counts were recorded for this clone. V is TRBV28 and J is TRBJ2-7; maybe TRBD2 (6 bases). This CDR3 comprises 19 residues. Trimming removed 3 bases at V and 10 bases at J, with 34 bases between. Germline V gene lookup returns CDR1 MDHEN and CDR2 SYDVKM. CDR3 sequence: CASSFDLGTSWGPTYYQYF. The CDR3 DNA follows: TGTGCCAGCAGTTTTGACCTCGGCACTAGCTGGGGTCCCACCTACTATCAGTACTTC.

For the CDR3, the DNA is TGCGCCACCCACCCCAACAGGGGTCCTAATCAGCCCCAGCATTTT. It codes for CATHPNRGPNQPQHF. The rearrangement links TRBV5-1 to TRBJ1-5; 7 bases align to TRBD1. This CDR3 comprises 15 residues. V trimming: 9 bases; J trimming: 4 bases; junction bases outside the gene matches: 13. CDR1 is SGHRS and CDR2 is YFSETQ in the germline V gene.

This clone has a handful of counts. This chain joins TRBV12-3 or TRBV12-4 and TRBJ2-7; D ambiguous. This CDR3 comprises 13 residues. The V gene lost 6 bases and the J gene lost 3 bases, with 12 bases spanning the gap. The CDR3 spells CASSFQSGYEQYF. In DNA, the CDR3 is TGTGCCAGCAGCTTCCAATCGGGCTACGAGCAGTACTTC.

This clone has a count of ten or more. The CDR3 spells CAITGEGGDTQYF. DNA of the CDR3: TGTGCCATCACGGGCGAGGGGGGAGATACGCAGTATTTT. The V call is TRBV10-3, the J call TRBJ2-3, with D perhaps given as TRBD1 or TRBD2 (6 bases each). The germline V gene has CDR1 ENHRY and CDR2 SYGVKD. Trimming left V 7 bases short and J 5 bases short, with 13 bases between. This CDR3 comprises 13 residues.

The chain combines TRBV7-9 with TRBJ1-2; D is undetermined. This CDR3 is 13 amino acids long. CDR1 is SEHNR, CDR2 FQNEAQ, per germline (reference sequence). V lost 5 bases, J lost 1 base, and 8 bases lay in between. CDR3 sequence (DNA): TGTGCCAGCAGCGCGGACGGTAACTATGGCTACACCTTC. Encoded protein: CASSADGNYGYTF.

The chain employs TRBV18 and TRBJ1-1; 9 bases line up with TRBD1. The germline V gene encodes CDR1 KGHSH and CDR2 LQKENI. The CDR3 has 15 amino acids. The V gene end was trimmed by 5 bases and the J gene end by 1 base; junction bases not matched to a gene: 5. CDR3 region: CASSWPGQGNTEAFF. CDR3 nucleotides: TGTGCCAGCTCATGGCCGGGACAGGGGAACACTGAAGCTTTCTTT. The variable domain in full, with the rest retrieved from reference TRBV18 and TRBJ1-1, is NAGVMQNPRHLVRRRGQEARLRCSPMKGHSHVYWYRQLPEEGLKFMVYLQKENIIDESGMPKERFSAEFPKEGPSILRIQQVVRGDSAAYFCASSWPGQGNTEAFFGQGTRLTVV.

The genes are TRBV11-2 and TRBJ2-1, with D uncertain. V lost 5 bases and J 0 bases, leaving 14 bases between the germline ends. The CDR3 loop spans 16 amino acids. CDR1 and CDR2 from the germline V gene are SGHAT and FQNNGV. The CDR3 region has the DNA TGTGCCAGCAGCCACCGATCAGGAGCCTCCTACAATGAGCAGTTCTTC. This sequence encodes CASSHRSGASYNEQFF.

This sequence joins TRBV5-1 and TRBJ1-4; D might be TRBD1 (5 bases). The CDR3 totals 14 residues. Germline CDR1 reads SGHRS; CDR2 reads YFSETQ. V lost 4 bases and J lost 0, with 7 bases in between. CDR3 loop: CASSRDSTNEKLFF. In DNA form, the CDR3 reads TGCGCCAGCAGCCGGGACTCAACTAATGAAAAACTGTTTTTT.

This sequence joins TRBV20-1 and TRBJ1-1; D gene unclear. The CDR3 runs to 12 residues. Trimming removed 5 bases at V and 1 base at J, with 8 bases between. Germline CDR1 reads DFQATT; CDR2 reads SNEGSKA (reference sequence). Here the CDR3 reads CSAFVQNTEAFF. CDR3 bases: TGCAGTGCTTTTGTACAGAACACTGAAGCTTTCTTT.

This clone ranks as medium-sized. This CDR3 reads CASRGINYGYTF. The CDR3 region has the DNA TGTGCCAGCAGGGGGATTAACTATGGCTACACCTTC. The V gene is TRBV28, the J gene TRBJ1-2; D ambiguous. V was shortened by 6 bases and J by 1 base, with 6 bases between the two germline ends. From germline, CDR1 is MDHEN and CDR2 SYDVKM. The CDR3 consists of 12 residues.

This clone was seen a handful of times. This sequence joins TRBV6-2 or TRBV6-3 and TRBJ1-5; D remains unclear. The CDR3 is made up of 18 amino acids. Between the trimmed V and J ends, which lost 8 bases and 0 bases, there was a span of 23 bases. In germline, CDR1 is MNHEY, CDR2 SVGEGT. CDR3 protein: CASLLLDAGYYSNQPQHF. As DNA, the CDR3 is TGTGCCAGCTTGTTACTCGACGCGGGGTATTATAGCAATCAGCCCCAGCATTTT.

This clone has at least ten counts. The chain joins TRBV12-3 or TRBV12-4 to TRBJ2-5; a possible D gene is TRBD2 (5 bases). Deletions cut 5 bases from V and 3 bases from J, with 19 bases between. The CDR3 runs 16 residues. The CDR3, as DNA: TGTGCCAGCAGTACGGCCGTGCCGGGGAGTAAAGAGACCCAGTACTTC. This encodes CASSTAVPGSKETQYF.